This T cell receptor (beta chain) was found in a study of shared clonotypes between healthy human individuals. Study-wide findings and caveats: The diversity represented, both genetic and in exposure history, was limited by few donors. Among donors, clonotype sharing was expected to be affected by sequencing depth. All-four-donor shared clonotypes had higher generation probabilities than non-shared clonotypes did.

Unmatched junction bases numbered 4, after V lost 5 bases and J lost 1 base. Germline-derived CDR1 and CDR2 are MNHNS and SASEGT. The CDR3 extends over 14 amino acids. Assay execution took place at the deep level. Repertoires were generated with immunoSEQ multiplex PCR, while TCRdb's copy carries only in-frame clones and drops some. The sample includes roughly 1 million clones, around 82% seen only once; the top ten take about 0.52%. On this clone itself: Its antigen remains unidentified.

The sequenced sample was memory CD4+ T cells from PBMCs. The subset here: CD45RA-negative fraction. The sequence derives from a man in his late teens or twenties in good health. Some clones in this sample may be carry-over from other donors' samples. The V and J genes are TRBV6-1 and TRBJ2-7, with TRBD1 matching over 8 bases. CDR3 loop: CASSQGAFSYEQYF. As DNA, the CDR3 is TGTGCCAGCAGTCAGGGGGCGTTTTCCTACGAGCAGTACTTC.